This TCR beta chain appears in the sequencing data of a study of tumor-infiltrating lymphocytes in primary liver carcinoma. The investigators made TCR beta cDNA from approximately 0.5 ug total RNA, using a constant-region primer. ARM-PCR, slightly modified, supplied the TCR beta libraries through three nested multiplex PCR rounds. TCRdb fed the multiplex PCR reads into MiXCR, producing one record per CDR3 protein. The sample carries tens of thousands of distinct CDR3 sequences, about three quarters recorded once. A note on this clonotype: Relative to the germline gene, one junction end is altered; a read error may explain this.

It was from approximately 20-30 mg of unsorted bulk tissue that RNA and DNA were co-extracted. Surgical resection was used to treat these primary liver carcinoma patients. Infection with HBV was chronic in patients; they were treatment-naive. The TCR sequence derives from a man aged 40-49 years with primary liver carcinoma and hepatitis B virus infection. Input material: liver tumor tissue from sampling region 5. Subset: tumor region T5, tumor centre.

The CDR3 coding sequence is TGTGCAAGCAGCTTTTGGCGGGGGGCCCCGGGACTATATGGGCATGGGCAGTTCTTC. It codes for CASSFWRGAPGLYGHGQFF. The chain is built from TRBV5-6 and TRBJ2-1; TRBD2 matches 8 bases. Germline CDR1 reads SGHDT; CDR2 reads YYEEEE. The CDR3 is 19 residues long.